This paragraph reports one TCR beta chain. The data derive from a study of OX40 agonist ivuxolimab in advanced cancers. Clones were read by immunoSEQ multiplex PCR, and TCRdb kept only the in-frame ones, dropping some. This sample has over 60,000 clones, with around 89% found just once. The junction had 5 bases not matched to a gene; V was cut back by 8 bases and J by 0 bases. Germline CDR1 is LNHDA and CDR2 is SQIVND (reference sequence). This CDR3 has 15 residues. Sequences were derived from CD4+ or CD8+ T cells sorted from blood, sampled in a trial of the OX40 agonist ivuxolimab. The chain carries TRBV19 and TRBJ1-5; TRBD1 aligns across 9 bases. The sequence came from an adult with an advanced solid tumor such as melanoma, head and neck, liver or kidney cancer. The chain's CDR3 is CASADRGNSNQPQHF. The CDR3 nucleotides read TGTGCCAGTGCGGACAGGGGAAATAGCAATCAGCCCCAGCATTTT.